This paragraph reports one T cell receptor (beta chain). These data come from a study of cytomegalovirus exposure and HLA in healthy donors. A multiplex PCR was run with 60 Vbeta primers and 13 Jbeta primers. TCRdb's copy holds only in-frame clones and misses some; the assay was immunoSEQ multiplex PCR. This table has approximately 160,000 clones, 68% appearing once. Specimen: PBMCs. The sequence derives from a man aged 45 to 65 in good health and CMV-seronegative.

CDR3 protein: CASSRVNTEAFF. The DNA of the CDR3 is TGTGCCAGCAGCCGCGTGAACACTGAAGCTTTCTTT. This chain connects TRBV9 to TRBJ1-1; the D is unclear. This CDR3 spans 12 amino acids. CDR1 SGDLS and CDR2 YYNGEE come from the germline V gene. V gave up 4 bases and J gave up 0 bases, with 4 bases separating them.